What follows is one TCR beta chain and its context. Sequencing was performed with immunoSEQ multiplex PCR; in TCRdb, only in-frame clones are kept and a portion is missing. This sample has 100,000 to 150,000 clones, with 84% found just once. The data stem from a study of blood T cell repertoires in COVID-19. Germline lookup yields CDR1 GTSNPN and CDR2 SVGIG (reference sequence). Trimming shortened V by 6 bases and J by 4 bases, and 13 bases separated the two germline ends. The CDR3 sequence is 13 residues long. The rearrangement joins TRBV30 to TRBJ1-3; TRBD1 is a possible D gene (6 bases). This receptor was obtained from a man aged 35 to 55 with acute COVID-19. Sequencing was performed on PBMCs or T cells enriched from blood (not recorded which). CDR3 protein: CACTGNGGNTIYF. For the CDR3, the DNA is TGTGCCTGTACAGGGAACGGGGGAAACACCATATATTTT.